The clone carrying this T cell receptor beta chain came up a few times. This CDR3 contains 15 residues. Unmatched junction bases numbered 8, after V lost 6 bases and J lost 2 bases. Looked up from germline, CDR1 is MNHEY and CDR2 is SMNVEV (reference sequence). The record originates from a study of human T cells and chemical hapten exposure. TCRdb ran MiXCR on the RACE reads and lists one entry per CDR3 protein. The repertoire includes over 85,000 distinct CDR3 sequences, over 10% of them detected once, and roughly 2% sits in the top ten. The time point denotes: patch test 1, 2 weeks after DPC sensitization. The treatment is: therapeutic diphenylcyclopropenone sensitization with weekly scalp DPC.

This TCR derives from a middle-aged woman with alopecia areata. Some clones in this sample may be carry-over from other donors' samples. This sample comprised whole blood, obtained in connection with sensitization to the hapten diphenylcyclopropenone (DPC). The chain carries TRBV27 and TRBJ2-7; TRBD1 aligns across 9 bases. CDR3 sequence (DNA): TGTGCCAGCAGCCGTGGACAGGGGCGAACCTACGAGCAGTACTTC. Protein product: CASSRGQGRTYEQYF.